This T cell receptor (beta chain) came from a study of shared clonotypes between healthy human individuals. Study at large: The people who gave samples were a couple of women and a few men aged 18 to 49.

Study-wide results and caveats: Across subsets, estimated richness was generally greater for naive than for memory populations. Depth was large, yet rarefaction showed that sorted-subset sequencing was incomplete. Generation probabilities of non-shared clonotypes were lower (relative to those shared by all four donors).

To note about this clone: Its matching antigen is unknown.

Sequencing used immunoSEQ multiplex PCR; TCRdb keeps in-frame clones, though not all of them. The table has more than 500,000 clones, roughly 95% seen once. The J segment lost 4 bases and the V segment lost 4 bases, leaving 6 bases of the junction unmatched. Germline V gene lookup returns CDR1 SGHAT and CDR2 FQNNGV. The CDR3 covers 15 residues. The sequencing sample was made of naive CD4+ T cells sorted from blood. Subset of the sample: CD45RA+ positively selected. This chain links TRBV11-2 with TRBJ2-7; 11 bases fit TRBD2. This sequence was found in a young woman in good health. CDR3 amino acids: CASSYSGRAEYEQYF. The CDR3 bases are TGTGCCAGCAGCTATAGCGGGAGGGCCGAGTACGAGCAGTACTTC.